The sequence of this T cell receptor (beta chain) was determined in a study of cytomegalovirus exposure and HLA in healthy donors. A remark on this clone: Antigen unknown.

Study-level points and caveats: For most subjects, TCR beta sequences were reported to predict HLA-A and HLA-B alleles with accuracy. Through in vitro validation, a few CMV-associated chains were shown to be specific for CMV antigens. V- and J-gene trimming of TCR beta was linked (in a later analysis) to a missense DCLRE1C variant.

Unmatched junction bases numbered 7, after V lost 4 bases and J lost 4 bases. The CDR3 totals 14 residues. Per germline, CDR1 KGHSH and CDR2 LQKENI. The PCR was carried out with 60 Vbeta primers and 13 Jbeta primers. TCRdb's table, derived via immunoSEQ multiplex PCR, lists solely in-frame clones and lacks some. The sample includes some 88,000 clones, 70% to 75% of them seen just once. Material for sequencing was PBMCs. This receptor was identified in a young woman in good health and CMV-seropositive. V and J are TRBV18 and TRBJ2-7; the match to TRBD1 covers 7 bases. In nucleotides, the CDR3 is TGTGCCAGCTCACTTTGGGACAGCGGTTACGAGCAGTACTTC. It specifies CASSLWDSGYEQYF.